This T cell receptor (beta chain) was documented in a study of blood T cell repertoires in COVID-19. Sequenced by immunoSEQ multiplex PCR; TCRdb stores in-frame clones only, minus some. The sample shows roughly 200,000 clones, approximately 78% of them seen only once. The germline gives CDR1 SGHDT, CDR2 YYEEEE. Trimming left V 1 base short and J 3 bases short, with 11 bases between. The CDR3 sequence is 15 residues long. Sequenced input: peripheral blood. The sequence was obtained from a woman aged 80 or over with COVID-19, enrolled during active disease. The chain is built from TRBV5-6 and TRBJ2-1; D is ambiguous. Here the CDR3 DNA reads TGTGCCAGCAGCTTGCCGGTGGGCCTCTACAATGAGCAGTTCTTC. Translating it yields CASSLPVGLYNEQFF.